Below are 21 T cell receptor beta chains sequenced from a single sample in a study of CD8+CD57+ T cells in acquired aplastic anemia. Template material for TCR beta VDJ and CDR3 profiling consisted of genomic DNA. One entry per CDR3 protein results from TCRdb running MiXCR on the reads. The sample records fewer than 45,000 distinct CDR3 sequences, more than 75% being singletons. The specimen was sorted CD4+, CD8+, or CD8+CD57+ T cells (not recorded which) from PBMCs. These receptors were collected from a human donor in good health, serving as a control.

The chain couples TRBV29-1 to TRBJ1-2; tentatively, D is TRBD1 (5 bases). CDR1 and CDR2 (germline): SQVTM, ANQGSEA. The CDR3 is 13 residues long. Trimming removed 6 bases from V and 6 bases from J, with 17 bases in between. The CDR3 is CSVRPRGGNGYTF. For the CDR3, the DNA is TGCAGCGTCCGACCCCGGGGCGGGAATGGCTACACCTTC.

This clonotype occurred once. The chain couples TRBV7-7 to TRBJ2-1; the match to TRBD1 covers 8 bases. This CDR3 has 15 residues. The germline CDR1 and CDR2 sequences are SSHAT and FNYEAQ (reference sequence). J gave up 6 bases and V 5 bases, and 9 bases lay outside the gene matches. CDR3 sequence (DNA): TGTGCCAGCAGCACCAGTATGACAGGGGCCAATGAGCAGTTCTTC. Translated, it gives CASSTSMTGANEQFF.

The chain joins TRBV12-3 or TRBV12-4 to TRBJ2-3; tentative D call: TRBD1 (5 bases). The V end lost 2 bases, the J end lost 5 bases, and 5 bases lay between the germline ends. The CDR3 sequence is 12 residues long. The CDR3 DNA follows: TGTGCCAGCAGTTTAAGGGGAGATACGCAGTATTTT. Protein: CASSLRGDTQYF.

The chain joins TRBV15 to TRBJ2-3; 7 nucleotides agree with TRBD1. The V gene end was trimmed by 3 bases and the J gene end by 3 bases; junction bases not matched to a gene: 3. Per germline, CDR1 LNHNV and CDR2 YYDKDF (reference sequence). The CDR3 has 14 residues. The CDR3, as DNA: TGTGCCACCAGCAGCGGCAGGGGGACAGATACGCAGTATTTT. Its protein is CATSSGRGTDTQYF. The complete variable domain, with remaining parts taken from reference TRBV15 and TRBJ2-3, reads DAMVIQNPRYQVTQFGKPVTLSCSQTLNHNVMYWYQQKSSQAPKLLFHYYDKDFNNEADTPDNFQSRRPNTSFCFLDIRSPGLGDTAMYLCATSSGRGTDTQYFGPGTRLTVL.

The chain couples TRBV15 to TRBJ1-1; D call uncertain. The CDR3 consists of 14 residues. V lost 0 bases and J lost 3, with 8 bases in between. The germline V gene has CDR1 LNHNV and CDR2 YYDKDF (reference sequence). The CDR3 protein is CATSRENTYTEAFF. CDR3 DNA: TGTGCCACCAGCAGAGAGAACACGTACACTGAAGCTTTCTTT.

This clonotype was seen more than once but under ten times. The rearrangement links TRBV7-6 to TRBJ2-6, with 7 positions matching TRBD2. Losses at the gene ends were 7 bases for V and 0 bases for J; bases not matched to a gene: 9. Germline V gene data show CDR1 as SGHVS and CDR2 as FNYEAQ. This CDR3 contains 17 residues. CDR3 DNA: TGTGCCAGCACCCTAGGGAGGGTCCCCTCTGGGGCCAACGTCCTGACTTTC. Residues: CASTLGRVPSGANVLTF.

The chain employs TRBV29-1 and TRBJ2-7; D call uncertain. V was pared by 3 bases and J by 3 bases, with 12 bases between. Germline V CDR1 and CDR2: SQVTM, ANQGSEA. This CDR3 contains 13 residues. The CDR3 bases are TGCAGCGTTGATGATGGTTTAGGCTACGAGCAGTACTTC. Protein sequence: CSVDDGLGYEQYF.

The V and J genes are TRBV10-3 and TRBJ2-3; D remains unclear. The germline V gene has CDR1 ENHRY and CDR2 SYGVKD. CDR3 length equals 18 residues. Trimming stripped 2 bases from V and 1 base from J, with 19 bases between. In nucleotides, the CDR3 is TGTGCCATCAGTGAGCTTTGGGCCCGCCCTGTAGGCACAGATACGCAGTATTTT. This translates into CAISELWARPVGTDTQYF.

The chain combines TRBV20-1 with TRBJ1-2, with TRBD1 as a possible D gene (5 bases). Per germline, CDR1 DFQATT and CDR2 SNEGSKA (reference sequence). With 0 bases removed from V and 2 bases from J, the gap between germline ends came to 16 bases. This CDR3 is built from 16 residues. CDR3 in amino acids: CSARDQGGGLNYGYTF. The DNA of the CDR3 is TGCAGTGCTAGAGATCAGGGTGGGGGGTTAAACTATGGCTACACCTTC.

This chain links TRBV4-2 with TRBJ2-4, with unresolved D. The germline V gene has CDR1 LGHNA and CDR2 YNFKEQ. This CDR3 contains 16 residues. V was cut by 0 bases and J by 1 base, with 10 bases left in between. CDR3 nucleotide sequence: TGTGCCAGCAGCCAAGAAGGCCCCGGGGCCAAAAACATTCAGTACTTC. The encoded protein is CASSQEGPGAKNIQYF.

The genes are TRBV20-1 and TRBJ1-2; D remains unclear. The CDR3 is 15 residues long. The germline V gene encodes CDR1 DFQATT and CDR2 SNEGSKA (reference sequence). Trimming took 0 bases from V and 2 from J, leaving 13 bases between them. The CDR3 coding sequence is TGCAGTGCTAGAGATTCCACCACTGGGAACTATGGCTACACCTTC. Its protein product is CSARDSTTGNYGYTF.

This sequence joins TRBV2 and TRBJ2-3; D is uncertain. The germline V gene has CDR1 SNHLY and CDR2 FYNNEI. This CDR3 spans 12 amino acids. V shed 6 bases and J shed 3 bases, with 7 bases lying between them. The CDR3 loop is CASSFGTDTQYF. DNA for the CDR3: TGTGCCAGCAGCTTTGGGACAGATACGCAGTATTTT.

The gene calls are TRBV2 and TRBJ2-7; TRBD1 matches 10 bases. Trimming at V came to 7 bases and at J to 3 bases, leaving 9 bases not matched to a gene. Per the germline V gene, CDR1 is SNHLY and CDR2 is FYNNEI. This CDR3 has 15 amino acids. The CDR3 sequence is CASTSGQGFFYEQYF. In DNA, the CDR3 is TGTGCCAGCACTTCGGGACAGGGGTTCTTCTACGAGCAGTACTTC.

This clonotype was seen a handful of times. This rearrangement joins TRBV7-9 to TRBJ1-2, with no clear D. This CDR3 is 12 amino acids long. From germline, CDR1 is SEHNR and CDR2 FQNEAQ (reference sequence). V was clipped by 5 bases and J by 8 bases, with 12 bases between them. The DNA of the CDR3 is TGTGCCAGCAGCCTAGGGCAGGAGGGCTACACCTTC. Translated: CASSLGQEGYTF.

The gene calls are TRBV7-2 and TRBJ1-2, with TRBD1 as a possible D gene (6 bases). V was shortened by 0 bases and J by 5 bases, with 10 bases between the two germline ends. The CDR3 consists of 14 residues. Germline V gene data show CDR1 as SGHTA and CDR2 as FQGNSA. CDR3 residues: CASSLADRMYGYTF. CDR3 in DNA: TGTGCCAGCAGCTTAGCGGACAGAATGTATGGCTACACCTTC. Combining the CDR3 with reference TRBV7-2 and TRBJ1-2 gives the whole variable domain GAGVSQSPSNKVTEKGKDVELRCDPISGHTALYWYRQSLGQGLEFLIYFQGNSAPDKSGLPSDRFSAERTGGSVSTLTIQRTQQEDSAVYLCASSLADRMYGYTFGSGTRLTVV.

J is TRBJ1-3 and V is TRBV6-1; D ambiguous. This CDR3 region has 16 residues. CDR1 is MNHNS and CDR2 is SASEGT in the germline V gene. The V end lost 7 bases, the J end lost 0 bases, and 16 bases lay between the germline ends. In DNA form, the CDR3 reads TGTGCCAGCACCTCTTTGGGAGAATCCTCTGGAAACACCATATATTTT. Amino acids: CASTSLGESSGNTIYF.

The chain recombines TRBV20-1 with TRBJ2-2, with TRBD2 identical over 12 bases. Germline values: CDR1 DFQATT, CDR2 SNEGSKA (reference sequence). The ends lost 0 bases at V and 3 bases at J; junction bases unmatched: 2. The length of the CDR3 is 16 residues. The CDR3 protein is CSARDLAGGDTGELFF. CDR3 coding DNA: TGCAGTGCTAGAGATCTAGCGGGAGGGGACACCGGGGAGCTGTTTTTT.

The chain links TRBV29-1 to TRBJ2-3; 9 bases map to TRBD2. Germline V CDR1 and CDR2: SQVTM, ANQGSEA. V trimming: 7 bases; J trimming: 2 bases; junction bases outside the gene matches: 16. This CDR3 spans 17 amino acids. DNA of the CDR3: TGCAGCGCGTCGGGGCGCTTAGCGGGGGCCCTCACAGATACGCAGTATTTT. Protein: CSASGRLAGALTDTQYF.

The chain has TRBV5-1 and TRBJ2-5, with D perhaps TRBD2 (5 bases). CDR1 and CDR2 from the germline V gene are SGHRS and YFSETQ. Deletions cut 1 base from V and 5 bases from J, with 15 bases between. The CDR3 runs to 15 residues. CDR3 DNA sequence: TGCGCCAGCAGCTTGTTCGAGGGAGCAGTCGAGACCCAGTACTTC. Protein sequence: CASSLFEGAVETQYF.

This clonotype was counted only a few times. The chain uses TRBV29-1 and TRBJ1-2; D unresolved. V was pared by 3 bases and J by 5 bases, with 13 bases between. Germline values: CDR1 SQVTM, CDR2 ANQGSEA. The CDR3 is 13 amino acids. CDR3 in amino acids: CSVEGRTSYGYTF. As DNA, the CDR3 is TGCAGCGTTGAGGGCCGTACTTCTTATGGCTACACCTTC.

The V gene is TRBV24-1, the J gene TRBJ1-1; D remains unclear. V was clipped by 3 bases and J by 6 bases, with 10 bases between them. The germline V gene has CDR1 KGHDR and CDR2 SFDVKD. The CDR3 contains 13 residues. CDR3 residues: CATSDGEIAEAFF. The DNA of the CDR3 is TGTGCCACCAGTGATGGGGAGATAGCTGAAGCTTTCTTT.